The 12 T cell receptor beta chains below were found in one sample sequenced in a study of glioma-infiltrating T cells listed by TCRdb under 2016. TCRdb shows the sequencer as Illumina MiSeq. The iRepertoire nested amplicon-rescue multiplex PCR (arm-PCR) platform was used to amplify TCR alpha and beta CDR3 regions from RNA. The public reads were quality trimmed at Q25 with fastp and then assembled into clones with MiXCR by TCRdb, keeping productive beta chains. CDR3 protein duplicates are merged, each entry listing the most common genes and DNA. The sample records roughly 120,000 distinct CDR3 sequences, 20% to 25% of which are singletons. Of the sample, approximately 16% falls within the top ten clones. The source material was glioma tissue, nonneoplastic brain tissue, or PBMCs (not recorded which). The receptors were gathered from a human donor with low-grade glioma or glioblastoma, undergoing nonglioma brain surgery, or in good health (not recorded which).

This clonotype was recorded at least ten times. The CDR3: CASSQGSSQETQYF. The CDR3 DNA follows: TGTGCCAGCAGCCAAGGGTCTAGCCAAGAGACCCAGTACTTC. This chain connects TRBV3-1 to TRBJ2-5; no reliable D call. The germline CDR1 and CDR2 sequences are LGHDT and YNNKEL (reference sequence). The CDR3 runs 14 residues. V was shortened by 1 base and J by 1 base, with 7 bases between the two germline ends.

This clonotype was observed a few times. V gene TRBV30 combines with J gene TRBJ1-1; the D is unclear. The ends were cut back, 5 bases at V and 3 bases at J, with 7 bases in the middle. The CDR3 consists of 11 residues. In germline, CDR1 is GTSNPN, CDR2 SVGIG (reference sequence). CDR3 loop: CAWGSYTEAFF. CDR3 nucleotide sequence: TGTGCCTGGGGGTCCTACACTGAAGCTTTCTTT.

In its sample, this clonotype was seen many times. The chain combines TRBV2 with TRBJ2-1, with 7 positions matching TRBD1. Per germline, CDR1 SNHLY and CDR2 FYNNEI. The CDR3 totals 15 residues. Unmatched junction bases numbered 13, after V lost 2 bases and J lost 12 bases. CDR3 nucleotides: TGTGCCAGCAGTGAAACAGGGGCCGCGGTCCAAGGGCAGTTCTTC. Protein sequence: CASSETGAAVQGQFF.

This clonotype was recorded many times. The chain has TRBV28 and TRBJ1-1; D not resolved. The CDR3 runs 16 residues. Germline CDR1 is MDHEN and CDR2 is SYDVKM. V dropped 4 bases and J dropped 5 bases, with 20 bases sitting between them. The CDR3 is CASSSSAGPRGTEAFF. The CDR3 bases are TGTGCCAGCAGTTCCTCGGCAGGTCCTAGAGGAACTGAAGCTTTCTTT.

This clonotype was detected only a few times. The chain combines TRBV10-3 with TRBJ2-4; 8 nucleotides match TRBD1. Trimming took 10 bases from V and 1 from J; bases not matched to a gene: 18. This CDR3 region has 18 residues. The germline V gene has CDR1 ENHRY and CDR2 SYGVKD. DNA for the CDR3: TGTGCCACCTATCCGGGACAGGCTATGGAGGGGGCCAAAAACATTCAGTACTTC. This sequence encodes CATYPGQAMEGAKNIQYF.

The table lists this clonotype with many counts. This chain uses TRBV20-1 with TRBJ2-7; no definite D call. This CDR3 has 16 amino acids. V lost 4 bases to trimming and J lost 4 bases, with 23 bases between them. The germline gives CDR1 DFQATT, CDR2 SNEGSKA (reference sequence). The CDR3 region is CSANLIYLGSAYEQYF. CDR3 bases: TGCAGTGCTAACCTCATTTACTTGGGCAGCGCGTACGAGCAGTACTTC.

The chain couples TRBV7-2 to TRBJ2-7; D might be TRBD2 (6 bases). Germline CDR1 and CDR2: SGHTA and FQGNSA. CDR3 length equals 14 residues. Trimming removed 8 bases from V and 2 bases from J, with 16 bases in between. In DNA form, the CDR3 reads TGTGCCAGCGGTTTTCTGGGCGGGACCTACGAGCAGTACTTC. Protein product: CASGFLGGTYEQYF.

In the case of this clonotype: A clone one base away is much larger, so this may be a read error. V and J are TRBV7-2 and TRBJ2-3; tentative D call: TRBD2 (6 bases). Trimming removed 11 bases at V and 0 bases at J, with 18 bases between. The CDR3 consists of 15 residues. Germline CDR1 SGHTA, CDR2 FQGNSA. The CDR3 spells CAGIPLASSTDTQYF. As DNA, the CDR3 is TGTGCCGGCATCCCACTAGCCTCTAGCACAGATACGCAGTATTTT.

This clonotype was seen repeatedly, ten times or more. The chain employs TRBV7-9 and TRBJ2-7, with D unclear. Germline V gives CDR1 SEHNR, CDR2 FQNEAQ (reference sequence). Trimming took off 1 base at V and 6 bases at J, with 19 bases between the two ends. CDR3 length: 16 residues. As DNA, the CDR3 is TGTGCCAGCAGCTTAGGTCCCTACGCCTCCGTGGGCGAGCAGTACTTC. Protein: CASSLGPYASVGEQYF.

The genes are TRBV3-1 and TRBJ2-3; 10 bases align to TRBD2. The CDR3 extends over 16 amino acids. Germline V gene lookup returns CDR1 LGHDT and CDR2 YNNKEL (reference sequence). J lost 2 bases, V lost 2 bases, and 4 bases had no gene match. The chain's CDR3 is CASSQLAGAATDTQYF. Written as DNA, the CDR3 is TGTGCCAGCAGCCAACTAGCGGGAGCTGCCACAGATACGCAGTATTTT.

This clonotype came up many times. V usage is TRBV28 and J usage is TRBJ1-1; D not resolved. This CDR3 has 14 residues. V lost 6 bases and J 1 base, leaving 12 bases between the germline ends. The germline V gene encodes CDR1 MDHEN and CDR2 SYDVKM. The DNA of the CDR3 is TGTGCCAGCAGACCGGGCGGATCGAACACTGAAGCTTTCTTT. Protein sequence: CASRPGGSNTEAFF. The entire variable domain, with the rest obtained from reference TRBV28 and TRBJ1-1, is as follows: DVKVTQSSRYLVKRTGEKVFLECVQDMDHENMFWYRQDPGLGLRLIYFSYDVKMKEKGDIPEGYSVSREKKERFSLILESASTNQTSMYLCASRPGGSNTEAFFGQGTRLTVV.

This clonotype turned up a few times. The J gene is TRBJ2-7, the V gene TRBV30; tentatively, D is TRBD1 (6 bases). Germline-derived CDR1 and CDR2 are GTSNPN and SVGIG (reference sequence). Trimming cost V 5 bases and J 5 bases, with 10 bases left between them. CDR3 length: 11 residues. The CDR3 is CAWEGVHEQYF. Here the CDR3 DNA reads TGTGCCTGGGAGGGGGTACACGAGCAGTACTTC.